The clone carrying this T cell receptor beta chain was recorded a few times. The sample originates from a study of blood T cell repertoires in COVID-19. In the study overall: The cDNA or gDNA used as material had been derived from T cells, B-cell-depleted T cells, or PBMCs.

With 1 base removed from V and 8 bases from J, the gap between germline ends came to 17 bases. The CDR3 consists of 15 residues. In germline, CDR1 is LGHNT, CDR2 FRNRAP. Generated by immunoSEQ multiplex PCR, the TCRdb table keeps only in-frame clones and is missing some. The sample lists around 200,000 clones, roughly nine tenths occurring once. V and J are TRBV12-5 and TRBJ1-2; tentatively, D is TRBD1 (5 bases). The source is a man aged 35 to 55 with acute or convalescent COVID-19. Input material: peripheral blood. The CDR3, as DNA: TGTGCTAGTGGTTTGGCACGCGGCAGGGATTACGGCTACACCTTC. Translated, it gives CASGLARGRDYGYTF.